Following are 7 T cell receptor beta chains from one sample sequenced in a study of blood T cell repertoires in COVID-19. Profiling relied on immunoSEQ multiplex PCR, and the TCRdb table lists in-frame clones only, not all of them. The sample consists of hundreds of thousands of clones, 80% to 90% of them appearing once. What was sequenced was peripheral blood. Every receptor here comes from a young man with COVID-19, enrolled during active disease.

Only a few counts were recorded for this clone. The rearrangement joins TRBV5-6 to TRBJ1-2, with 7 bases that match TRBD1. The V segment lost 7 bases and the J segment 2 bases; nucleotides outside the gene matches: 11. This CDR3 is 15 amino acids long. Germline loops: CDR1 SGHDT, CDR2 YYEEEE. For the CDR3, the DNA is TGTGCCAGCGCTGAGGCCGGGACAGCAAACTATGGCTACACCTTC. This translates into CASAEAGTANYGYTF.

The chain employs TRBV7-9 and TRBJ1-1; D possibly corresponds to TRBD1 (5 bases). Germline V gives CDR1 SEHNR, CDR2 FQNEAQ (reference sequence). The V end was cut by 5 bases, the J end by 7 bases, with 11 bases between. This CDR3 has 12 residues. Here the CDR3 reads CASSHQGYEAFF. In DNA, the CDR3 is TGTGCCAGCAGCCATCAGGGATATGAAGCTTTCTTT. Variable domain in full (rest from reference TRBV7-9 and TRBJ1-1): DTGVSQNPRHKITKRGQNVTFRCDPISEHNRLYWYRQTLGQGPEFLTYFQNEAQLEKSRLLSDRFSAERPKGSFSTLEIQRTEQGDSAMYLCASSHQGYEAFFGQGTRLTVV.

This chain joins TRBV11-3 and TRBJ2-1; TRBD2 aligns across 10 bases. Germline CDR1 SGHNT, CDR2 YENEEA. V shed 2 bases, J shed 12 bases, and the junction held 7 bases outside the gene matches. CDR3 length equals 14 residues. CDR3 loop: CASSLLASGSRQFF. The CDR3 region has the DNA TGTGCCAGCAGCTTATTGGCTAGCGGGAGTAGGCAGTTCTTC.

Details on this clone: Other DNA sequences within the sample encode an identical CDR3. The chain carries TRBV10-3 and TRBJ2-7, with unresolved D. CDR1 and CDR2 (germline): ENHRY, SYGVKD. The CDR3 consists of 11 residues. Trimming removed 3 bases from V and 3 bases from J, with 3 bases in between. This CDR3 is CAISDSYEQYF. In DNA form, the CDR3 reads TGTGCCATCAGTGACAGCTACGAGCAGTACTTC.

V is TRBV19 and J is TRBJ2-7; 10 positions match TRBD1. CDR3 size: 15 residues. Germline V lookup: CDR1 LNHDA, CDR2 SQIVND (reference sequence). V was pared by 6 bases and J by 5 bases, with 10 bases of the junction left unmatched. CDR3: CASRPRTGGFDEQYF. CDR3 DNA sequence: TGTGCCAGTAGGCCCCGGACAGGGGGGTTCGACGAGCAGTACTTC.

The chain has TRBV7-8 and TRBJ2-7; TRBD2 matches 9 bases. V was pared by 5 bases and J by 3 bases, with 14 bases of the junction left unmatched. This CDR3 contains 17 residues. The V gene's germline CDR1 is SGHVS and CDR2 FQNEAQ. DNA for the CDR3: TGTGCCAGCAGCCCCGGGGATAGCGGGAGACCTTACTACGAGCAGTACTTC. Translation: CASSPGDSGRPYYEQYF.

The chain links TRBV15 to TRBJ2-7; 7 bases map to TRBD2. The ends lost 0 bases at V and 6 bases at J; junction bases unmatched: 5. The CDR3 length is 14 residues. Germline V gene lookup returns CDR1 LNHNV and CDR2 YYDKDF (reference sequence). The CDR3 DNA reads TGTGCCACCAGCAGAGATCGGGGGGTAGGCGAGCAGTACTTC. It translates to CATSRDRGVGEQYF.